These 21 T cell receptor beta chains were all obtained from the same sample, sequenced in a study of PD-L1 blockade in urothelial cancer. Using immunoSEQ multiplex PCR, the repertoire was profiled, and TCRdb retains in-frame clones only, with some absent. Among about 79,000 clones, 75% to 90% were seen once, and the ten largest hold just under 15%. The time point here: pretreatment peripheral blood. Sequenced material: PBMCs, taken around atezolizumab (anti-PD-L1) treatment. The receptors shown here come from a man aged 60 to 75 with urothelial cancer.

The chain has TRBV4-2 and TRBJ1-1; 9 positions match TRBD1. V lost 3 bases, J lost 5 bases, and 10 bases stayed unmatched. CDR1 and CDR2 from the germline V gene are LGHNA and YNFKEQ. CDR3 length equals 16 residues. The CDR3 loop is CASSHTIQGARTEAFF. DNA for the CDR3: TGTGCCAGCAGCCATACCATACAGGGGGCGAGGACTGAAGCTTTCTTT.

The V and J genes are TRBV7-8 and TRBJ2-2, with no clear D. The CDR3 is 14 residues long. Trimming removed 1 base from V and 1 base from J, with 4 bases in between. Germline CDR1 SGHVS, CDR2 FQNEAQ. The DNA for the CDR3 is TGTGCCAGCAGCTTAGGACTGAACACCGGGGAGCTGTTTTTT. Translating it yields CASSLGLNTGELFF. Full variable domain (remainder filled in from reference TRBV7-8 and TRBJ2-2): GAGVSQSPRYKVAKRGQDVALRCDPISGHVSLFWYQQALGQGPEFLTYFQNEAQLDKSGLPSDRFFAERPEGSVSTLKIQRTQQEDSAVYLCASSLGLNTGELFFGEGSRLTVL.

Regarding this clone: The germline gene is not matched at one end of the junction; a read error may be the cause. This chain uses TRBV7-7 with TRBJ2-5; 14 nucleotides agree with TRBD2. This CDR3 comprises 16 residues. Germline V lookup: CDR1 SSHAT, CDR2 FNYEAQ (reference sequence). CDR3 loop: CASSMGLAGAEETQYF. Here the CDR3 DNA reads TGTGCTAGCAGCATGGGACTAGCGGGGGCCGAAGAGACCCAGTACTTC.

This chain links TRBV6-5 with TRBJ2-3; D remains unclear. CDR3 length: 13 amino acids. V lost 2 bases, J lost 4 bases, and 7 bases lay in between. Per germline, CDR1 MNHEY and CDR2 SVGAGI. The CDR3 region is CASSYHEADTQYF. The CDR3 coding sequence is TGTGCCAGCAGTTACCACGAGGCAGATACGCAGTATTTT.

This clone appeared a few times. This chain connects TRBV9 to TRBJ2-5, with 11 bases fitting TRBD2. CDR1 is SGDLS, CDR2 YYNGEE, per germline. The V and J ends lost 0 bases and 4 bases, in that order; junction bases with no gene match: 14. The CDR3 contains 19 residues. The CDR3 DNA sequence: TGTGCCAGCAGCGTAGAAGGTAGCGGGGGGGCGGCCCGCGGAGAGACCCAGTACTTC. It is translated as CASSVEGSGGAARGETQYF.

The CDR3 here is CASSETASGRGTDTQYF. CDR3 nucleotide sequence: TGTGCCAGCAGCGAGACCGCTAGCGGGCGGGGCACAGATACGCAGTATTTT. The chain has TRBV27 and TRBJ2-3; 8 positions agree with TRBD2. J was trimmed by 1 base and V by 6 bases; bases with no gene match: 12. CDR3 size: 17 residues. Germline V CDR1 and CDR2: MNHEY, SMNVEV (reference sequence).

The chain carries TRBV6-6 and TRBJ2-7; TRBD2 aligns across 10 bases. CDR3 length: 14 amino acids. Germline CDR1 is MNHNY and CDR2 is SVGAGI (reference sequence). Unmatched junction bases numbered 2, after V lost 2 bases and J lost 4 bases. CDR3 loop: CASSYVTSGYEQYF. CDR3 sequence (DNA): TGTGCCAGCAGTTACGTGACTAGCGGGTACGAGCAGTACTTC.

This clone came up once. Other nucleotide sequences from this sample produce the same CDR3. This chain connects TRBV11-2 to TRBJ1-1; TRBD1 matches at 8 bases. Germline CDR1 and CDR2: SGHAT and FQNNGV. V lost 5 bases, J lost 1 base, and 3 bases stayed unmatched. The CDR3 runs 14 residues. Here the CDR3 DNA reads TGTGCCAGCAGCCTTGGGACAGGGAACACTGAAGCTTTCTTT. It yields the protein CASSLGTGNTEAFF.

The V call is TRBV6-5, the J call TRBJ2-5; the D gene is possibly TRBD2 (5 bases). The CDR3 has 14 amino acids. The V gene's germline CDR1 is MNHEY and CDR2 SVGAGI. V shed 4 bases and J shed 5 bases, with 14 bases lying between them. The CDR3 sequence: CASSSLTRGETQYF. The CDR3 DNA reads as TGTGCCAGCAGTTCCCTTACTAGAGGCGAGACCCAGTACTTC.

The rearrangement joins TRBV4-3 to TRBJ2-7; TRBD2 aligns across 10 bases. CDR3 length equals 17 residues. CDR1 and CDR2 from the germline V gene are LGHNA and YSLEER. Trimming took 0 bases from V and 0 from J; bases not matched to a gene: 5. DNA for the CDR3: TGCGCCAGCAGCCAAGATTTGCAGCGGGGGGGCTCCTACGAGCAGTACTTC. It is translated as CASSQDLQRGGSYEQYF.

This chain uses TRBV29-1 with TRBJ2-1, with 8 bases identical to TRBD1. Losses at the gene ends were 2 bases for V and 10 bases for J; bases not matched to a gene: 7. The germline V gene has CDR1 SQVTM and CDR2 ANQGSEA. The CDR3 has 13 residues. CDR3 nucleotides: TGCAGCGTTGAAACTGTCTACAGGGGGGAGCAGTTCTTC. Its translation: CSVETVYRGEQFF.

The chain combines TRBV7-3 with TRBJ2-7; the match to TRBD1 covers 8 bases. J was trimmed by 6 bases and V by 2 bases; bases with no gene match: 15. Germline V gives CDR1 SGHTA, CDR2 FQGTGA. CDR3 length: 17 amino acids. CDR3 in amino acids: CASSLFPAGTGHSEQYF. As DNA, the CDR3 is TGTGCCAGCAGCTTATTCCCTGCCGGGACAGGTCACTCCGAGCAGTACTTC. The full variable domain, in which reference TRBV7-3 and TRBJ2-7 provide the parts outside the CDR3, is GAGVSQTPSNKVTEKGKYVELRCDPISGHTALYWYRQSLGQGPEFLIYFQGTGAADDSGLPNDRFFAVRPEGSVSTLKIQRTERGDSAVYLCASSLFPAGTGHSEQYFGPGTRLTVT.

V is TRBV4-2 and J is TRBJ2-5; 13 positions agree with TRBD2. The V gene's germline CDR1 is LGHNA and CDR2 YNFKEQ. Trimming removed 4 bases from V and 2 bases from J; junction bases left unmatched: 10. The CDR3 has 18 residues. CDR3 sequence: CASSPKGETSGGQETQYF. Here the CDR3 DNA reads TGTGCCAGCAGCCCAAAAGGGGAGACTAGCGGGGGGCAAGAGACCCAGTACTTC.

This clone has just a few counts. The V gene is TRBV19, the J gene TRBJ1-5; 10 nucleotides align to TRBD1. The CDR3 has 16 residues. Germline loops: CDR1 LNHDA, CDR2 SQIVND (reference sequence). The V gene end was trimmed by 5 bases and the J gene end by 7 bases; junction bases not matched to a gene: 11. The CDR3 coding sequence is TGTGCCAGTAGTCGGGGGACAGGGGCGCAGGGACAGCCCCAGCATTTT. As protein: CASSRGTGAQGQPQHF.

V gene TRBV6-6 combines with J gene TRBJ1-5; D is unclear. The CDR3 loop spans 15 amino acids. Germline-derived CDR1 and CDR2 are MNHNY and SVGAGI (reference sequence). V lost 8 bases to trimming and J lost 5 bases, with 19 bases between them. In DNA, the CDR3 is TGTGCCAGCGCCCCGGCGGGTCAACGGGATCAGCCCCAGCATTTT. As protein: CASAPAGQRDQPQHF.

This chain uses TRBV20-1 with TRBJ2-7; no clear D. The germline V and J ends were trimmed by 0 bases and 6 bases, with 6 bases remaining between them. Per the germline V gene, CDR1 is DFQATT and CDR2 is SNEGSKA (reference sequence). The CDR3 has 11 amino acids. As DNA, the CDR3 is TGCAGTGCTAGAGATACAACCGAGCAGTACTTC. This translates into CSARDTTEQYF.

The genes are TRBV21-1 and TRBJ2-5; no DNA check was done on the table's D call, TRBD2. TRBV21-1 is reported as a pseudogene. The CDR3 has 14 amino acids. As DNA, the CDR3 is TGTGCCAGCAGCAAAAGGGACTGCCAAGAGACCCAGTACTTC. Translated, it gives CASSKRDCQETQYF.

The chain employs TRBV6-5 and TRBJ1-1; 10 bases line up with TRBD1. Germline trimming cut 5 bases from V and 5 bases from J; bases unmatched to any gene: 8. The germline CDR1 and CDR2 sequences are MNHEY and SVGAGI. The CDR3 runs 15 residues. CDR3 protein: CASSNRQGAGTEAFF. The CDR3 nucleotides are TGTGCCAGCAGTAACAGACAGGGGGCTGGAACTGAAGCTTTCTTT.

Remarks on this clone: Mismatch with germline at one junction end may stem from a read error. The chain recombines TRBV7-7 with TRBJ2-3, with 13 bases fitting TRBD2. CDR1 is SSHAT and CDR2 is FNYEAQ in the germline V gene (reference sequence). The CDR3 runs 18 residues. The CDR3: CASSLASPGTSGVNTQYF. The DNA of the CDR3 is TGTGCTAGCAGCTTAGCTAGCCCAGGGACTAGCGGGGTAAATACGCAGTATTTT.

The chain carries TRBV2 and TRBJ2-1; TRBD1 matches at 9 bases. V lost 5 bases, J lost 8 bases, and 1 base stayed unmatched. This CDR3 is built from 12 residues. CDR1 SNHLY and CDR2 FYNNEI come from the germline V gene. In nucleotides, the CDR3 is TGTGCCAGCAGTCGGACAGGGGATGAGCAGTTCTTC. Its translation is CASSRTGDEQFF.

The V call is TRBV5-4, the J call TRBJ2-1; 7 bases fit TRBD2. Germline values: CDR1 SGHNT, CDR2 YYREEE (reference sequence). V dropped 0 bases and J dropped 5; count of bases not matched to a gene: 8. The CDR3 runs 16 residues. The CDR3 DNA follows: TGTGCCAGCAGCTTGGCCGTCGGGGGGATGAACAATGAGCAGTTCTTC. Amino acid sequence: CASSLAVGGMNNEQFF. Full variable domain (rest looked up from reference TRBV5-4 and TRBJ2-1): ETGVTQSPTHLIKTRGQQVTLRCSSQSGHNTVSWYQQALGQGPQFIFQYYREEENGRGNFPPRFSGLQFPNYSSELNVNALELDDSALYLCASSLAVGGMNNEQFFGPGTRLTVL.